Listed below are T cell receptor beta chains from one sample, sequenced in a study of blood T cells in healthy people across ages. TCRdb processed the 5' RACE reads anew with MiXCR; each CDR3 protein has one entry. The sample consists of roughly 1.5 million distinct CDR3 sequences, roughly two fifths of them appearing once. The source material was blood. These receptors all stem from a woman between 18 and 29 years old in good health. Both conserved end residues are part of each CDR3. The order of the fields is V gene, J gene, clone size, D gene, CDR3 protein, CDR3 DNA. A D gene is named only where the DNA matches it firmly. Rows give clone size only sometimes, using once, few, many, or a class for an expanded clone.

>TRBV4-3|TRBJ2-1|-|-
CASSQEGIGSYNEQFF
TGCGCCAGCAGCCAAGAGGGGATAGGGTCCTACAATGAGCAGTTCTTC
>TRBV7-2|TRBJ1-5|few|-
CASSLDRRNQPQHF
TGTGCCAGCAGCTTAGACAGGAGGAATCAGCCCCAGCATTTT
>TRBV5-1|TRBJ2-3|-|-
CASSPLDSTDTQYF
TGCGCCAGCAGCCCCCTGGACAGCACAGATACGCAGTATTTT
>TRBV7-2|TRBJ2-1|-|TRBD2
CASTTGLAGSHNEQFF
TGTGCCAGCACCACGGGACTAGCGGGCTCCCACAATGAGCAGTTCTTC
>TRBV12-3/TRBV12-4|TRBJ1-2|-|-
CASSQTWEANYGYTF
TGTGCCAGCAGTCAGACCTGGGAAGCTAACTATGGCTACACCTTC
>TRBV20-1|TRBJ2-3|-|TRBD2
CSASPSGRGYTQYF
TGCAGTGCTAGTCCCAGCGGGAGGGGATATACGCAGTATTTT
>TRBV14|TRBJ2-7|-|TRBD2
CASSQDGTSETYEQYF
TGTGCCAGCAGCCAAGATGGGACTAGCGAGACCTACGAGCAGTACTTC
>TRBV5-6|TRBJ2-7|-|-
CASGTGTSYEQYF
TGTGCCAGCGGGACGGGGACATCCTACGAGCAGTACTTC
>TRBV6-1|TRBJ2-7|many|-
CASSSTRGYEQYF
TGTGCCAGCAGCAGCACACGGGGGTACGAGCAGTACTTC
>TRBV6-2/TRBV6-3|TRBJ2-3|-|TRBD2
CASSFSTSGRADTQYF
TGTGCCAGCAGTTTCTCTACTAGCGGGAGGGCCGACACGCAGTATTTT
>TRBV7-9|TRBJ2-7|-|-
CASSRGTDTYEQYF
TGTGCCAGCAGCCGTGGGACGGATACCTACGAGCAGTACTTC
>TRBV20-1|TRBJ2-5|-|-
CSAQREWEETQYF
TGCAGTGCTCAAAGGGAGTGGGAAGAGACCCAGTACTTC
>TRBV20-1|TRBJ2-5|-|TRBD1
CSALLDRNQETQYF
TGCAGTGCTCTTTTGGACAGGAACCAAGAGACCCAGTACTTC
>TRBV25-1|TRBJ1-4|-|-
CASSEARAVGSEKLFF
TGTGCCAGCAGTGAAGCAAGGGCCGTTGGAAGTGAAAAACTGTTTTTT
>TRBV7-9|TRBJ2-7|-|-
CASSTTPDSSYEQYF
TGTGCCAGCAGCACCACCCCGGACAGCTCCTACGAGCAGTACTTC
>TRBV10-3|TRBJ1-4|-|TRBD1
CAISEVPGQGNEKLFF
TGTGCCATCAGTGAAGTACCGGGACAGGGGAATGAAAAACTGTTTTTT
>TRBV6-2/TRBV6-3|TRBJ2-3|-|-
CASRFHSTDTQYF
TGTGCCAGCAGATTCCATAGCACAGATACGCAGTATTTT
>TRBV3-1|TRBJ1-2|few|-
CASSQLSGHPGYTF
TGTGCCAGCAGCCAACTTTCTGGACACCCTGGCTACACCTTC
>TRBV5-1|TRBJ1-5|-|-
CASRPGTASNQPQHF
TGCGCCAGCAGGCCCGGGACGGCAAGCAATCAGCCCCAGCATTTT
>TRBV27|TRBJ1-1|-|-
CASSLKTNTEAFF
TGTGCCAGCAGTTTAAAGACAAACACTGAAGCTTTCTTT
>TRBV5-1|TRBJ2-2|-|-
CASRVFGESGELFF
TGCGCCAGCAGAGTGTTTGGAGAGTCCGGGGAGCTGTTTTTT
>TRBV7-9|TRBJ2-3|few|TRBD1
CASSSYRGEGTDTQYF
TGTGCCAGCAGCTCCTACAGGGGCGAGGGCACAGATACGCAGTATTTT
>TRBV6-5|TRBJ2-7|few|TRBD1
CASSVGQGAVEQYF
TGTGCCAGCAGTGTGGGACAGGGGGCTGTCGAGCAGTACTTC
>TRBV5-1|TRBJ2-7|-|TRBD1
CASSLGHRGIAYEQYF
TGCGCCAGCAGCTTGGGTCACAGGGGGATCGCCTACGAGCAGTACTTC
>TRBV30|TRBJ2-7|-|-
CAWTYRTLLIHEQYF
TGTGCCTGGACCTACCGGACCCTTCTGATCCACGAGCAGTACTTC
>TRBV6-2/TRBV6-3|TRBJ2-2|-|TRBD1
CATRERGGRNTGELFF
TGTGCTACCAGGGAGAGAGGGGGCCGAAACACCGGGGAGCTGTTTTTT